This T cell receptor beta chain was documented in a study of beta chain features in type 1 diabetes. As every portion of the isolated RNA was reverse transcribed, the sequencing read expressed TCRB transcripts. This table comes from immunoSEQ multiplex PCR, and its TCRdb copy is limited to in-frame clones, with some not included. The data contain more than 150,000 clones, 10% to 15% of them seen just once; the ten biggest clones take up about 0.66%. The CDR3 is 16 amino acids. Germline-derived CDR1 and CDR2 are ENHRY and SYGVKD. The trim removed 6 bases at V and 0 bases at J, leaving 8 bases unmatched.

The chain recombines TRBV10-3 with TRBJ2-1, with 7 bases matching TRBD1. This sequence was found in a young woman in good health. The sample was central memory CD4+ T cells from blood. The CDR3 DNA reads TGTGCCATCAGAAAAACAGGGGCCAGCTCCTACAATGAGCAGTTCTTC. It is translated as CAIRKTGASSYNEQFF.